The 16 T cell receptor beta chains reported below all come from one sample, sequenced in a study of naive and memory T cell subsets. The beta constant-region primer was an equimolar mix of two oligonucleotides covering TRBC1 and TRBC2. Four rounds of PCR amplified the ligated cDNA using nested alpha and beta constant-region primers plus SP2. MiXCR, applied by TCRdb to the UMI-ligation and nested PCR reads, yields one record per CDR3 protein. Of over 20,000 distinct CDR3 sequences listed, approximately 8.8% were seen once; the top ten hold about 20%. Specimen: central memory CD8+ T cells from blood. These receptors all stem from a human donor in good health.

There are a few counts of this clonotype. The gene calls are TRBV6-1 and TRBJ2-1; 7 bases fit TRBD2. Losses at the gene ends were 2 bases for V and 4 bases for J; bases not matched to a gene: 5. The CDR3 loop spans 15 amino acids. Germline values: CDR1 MNHNS, CDR2 SASEGT. In DNA, the CDR3 is TGTGCCAGCAGTGAAAGACTAGCCGAATACAATGAGCAGTTCTTC. Protein sequence: CASSERLAEYNEQFF.

This clonotype was observed at least ten times. The V gene is TRBV9, the J gene TRBJ2-1; 10 bases line up with TRBD1. The CDR3 is 16 residues long. Looked up from germline, CDR1 is SGDLS and CDR2 is YYNGEE. V lost 3 bases and J lost 7; bases outside the gene matches: 10. The CDR3 region is CASSDDPGQGSNEQFF. The CDR3 DNA follows: TGTGCCAGCAGCGATGATCCGGGACAGGGGTCGAATGAGCAGTTCTTC. The whole variable domain, filled in from reference TRBV9 and TRBJ2-1, reads DSGVTQTPKHLITATGQRVTLRCSPRSGDLSVYWYQQSLDQGLQFLIQYYNGEERAKGNILERFSAQQFPDLHSELNLSSLELGDSALYFCASSDDPGQGSNEQFFGPGTRLTVL.

V gene TRBV15 combines with J gene TRBJ2-1; D call uncertain. Trimming cost V 2 bases and J 0 bases, with 14 bases left between them. This CDR3 has 17 residues. The germline V gene encodes CDR1 LNHNV and CDR2 YYDKDF (reference sequence). The CDR3 is CATSRTMTRSSYNEQFF. DNA of the CDR3: TGTGCCACCAGCAGAACTATGACACGGAGCTCCTACAATGAGCAGTTCTTC.

This clonotype turned up a few times. J is TRBJ2-1 and V is TRBV6-2 or TRBV6-3; D remains unclear. This CDR3 has 12 amino acids. CDR1 is MNHEY and CDR2 is SVGEGT in the germline V gene. V shed 2 bases and J shed 8 bases, with 7 bases lying between them. The CDR3 region is CASSYPPYEQFF. In DNA form, the CDR3 reads TGTGCCAGCAGTTACCCCCCTTATGAGCAGTTCTTC.

This chain links TRBV4-3 with TRBJ2-1, with D tentatively TRBD1 (6 bases). CDR3 length equals 18 residues. V dropped 0 bases and J dropped 0 bases, with 15 bases sitting between them. Per germline, CDR1 LGHNA and CDR2 YSLEER. The CDR3 DNA follows: TGCGCCAGCAGCCAAGAGGTCGCTGGGGGCAGCTCCTACAATGAGCAGTTCTTC. Protein product: CASSQEVAGGSSYNEQFF.

This clonotype was seen at least ten times. The V gene is TRBV12-3 or TRBV12-4, the J gene TRBJ1-2, with D unresolved. Trimming took 3 bases from V and 0 from J, leaving 14 bases between them. The CDR3 runs 16 residues. The CDR3: CASSFEGPPSNYGYTF. The DNA of the CDR3 is TGTGCCAGCAGTTTTGAGGGCCCCCCCTCTAACTATGGCTACACCTTC.

The DNA of the CDR3 is TGCAGCGTTGCCTCAGGAGAGGGAGCTTTCTTT. It specifies CSVASGEGAFF. The chain is built from TRBV29-1 and TRBJ1-1; D call uncertain. The germline V gene encodes CDR1 SQVTM and CDR2 ANQGSEA. Trimming left V 4 bases short and J 10 bases short, with 13 bases between. This CDR3 contains 11 residues.

Only a few counts were recorded for this clonotype. This rearrangement joins TRBV29-1 to TRBJ2-7; the match to TRBD1 covers 11 bases. The CDR3 loop spans 14 amino acids. The junction had 11 bases not matched to a gene; V was cut back by 5 bases and J by 8 bases. Germline CDR1 reads SQVTM; CDR2 reads ANQGSEA. This chain's CDR3 is CSVIPGQGGLKQYF. CDR3 nucleotides: TGCAGCGTTATACCGGGACAGGGGGGTTTAAAGCAGTACTTC.

This clonotype was detected a few times. The genes are TRBV7-8 and TRBJ2-3, with 8 bases aligning to TRBD2. Germline assignment: CDR1 SGHVS and CDR2 FQNEAQ. V dropped 6 bases and J dropped 6; count of bases not matched to a gene: 14. The CDR3 length is 16 residues. The CDR3 sequence is CASRAAGRVVWDTQYF. Written as DNA, the CDR3 is TGTGCCAGCAGAGCCGCCGGGAGGGTGGTTTGGGATACGCAGTATTTT.

This clonotype was found many times. The chain carries TRBV28 and TRBJ2-1; 13 bases match TRBD2. J was trimmed by 8 bases and V by 2 bases; bases with no gene match: 6. Germline V gene sequence: CDR1 MDHEN, CDR2 SYDVKM. The CDR3 covers 16 residues. CDR3 loop: CASSLAGLAGVDEQFF. The CDR3 DNA follows: TGTGCCAGCAGTTTAGCTGGACTAGCGGGAGTAGATGAGCAGTTCTTC.

This clonotype was picked up many times. The chain recombines TRBV6-2 or TRBV6-3 with TRBJ2-2; 9 bases fit TRBD2. Unmatched junction bases numbered 1, after V lost 4 bases and J lost 4 bases. The germline V gene encodes CDR1 MNHEY and CDR2 SVGEGT. CDR3 length: 14 residues. For the CDR3, the DNA is TGTGCCAGCAGTTCGGGACTAGCCACCGGGGAGCTGTTTTTT. Translating gives CASSSGLATGELFF.

This clonotype was detected a few times. CDR3 nucleotide sequence: TGCGCCAGCAGCTTGGGGGCTGATTCACCCCTCCACTTT. Its protein is CASSLGADSPLHF. J is TRBJ1-6 and V is TRBV5-1; D ambiguous. The ends were cut back, 0 bases at V and 8 bases at J, with 6 bases in the middle. CDR1 and CDR2 (germline): SGHRS, YFSETQ. The CDR3 is 13 residues long.

This clonotype was found a few times. The chain is built from TRBV16 and TRBJ2-7, with 9 positions matching TRBD1. This CDR3 region has 13 residues. Looked up from germline, CDR1 is KGHSY and CDR2 is FQNENV. The ends lost 2 bases at V and 5 bases at J; junction bases unmatched: 1. CDR3 region: CASSQDRGNEQYF. CDR3 nucleotides: TGTGCCAGCAGCCAAGACAGGGGGAACGAGCAGTACTTC.

By share of the sample, this clonotype is medium-sized. The genes are TRBV11-2 and TRBJ2-5, with 8 nucleotides matching TRBD1. The CDR3 has 13 residues. The germline CDR1 and CDR2 sequences are SGHAT and FQNNGV. J was trimmed by 5 bases and V by 6 bases; bases with no gene match: 5. The CDR3 region is CASRPRDRETQYF. The DNA of the CDR3 is TGTGCCAGCAGACCCCGGGACAGGGAGACCCAGTACTTC. Based on the CDR3 plus reference TRBV11-2 and TRBJ2-5, the full variable domain is EAGVAQSPRYKIIEKRQSVAFWCNPISGHATLYWYQQILGQGPKLLIQFQNNGVVDDSQLPKDRFSAERLKGVDSTLKIQPAKLEDSAVYLCASRPRDRETQYFGPGTRLLVL.

This clonotype turned up a few times. The chain joins TRBV12-5 to TRBJ2-7; D gene uncertain. Germline-derived CDR1 and CDR2 are LGHNT and FRNRAP. The CDR3 sequence is 18 residues long. V dropped 2 bases and J dropped 0 bases, with 20 bases sitting between them. The CDR3 nucleotides read TGTGCTAGTGGTTTGTTGACCGAGTGGCAGGCGAGCTCCTACGAGCAGTACTTC. Translated: CASGLLTEWQASSYEQYF.

Ten or more counts support this clonotype. The chain couples TRBV19 to TRBJ2-4; D is perhaps TRBD1 (5 bases). The V and J ends lost 3 bases and 6 bases respectively, with 9 bases between them. Germline V gene sequence: CDR1 LNHDA, CDR2 SQIVND (reference sequence). The CDR3 runs 13 residues. The CDR3 bases are TGTGCCAGTAGTATCGCAACAGGAAACATTCAGTACTTC. Protein sequence: CASSIATGNIQYF.